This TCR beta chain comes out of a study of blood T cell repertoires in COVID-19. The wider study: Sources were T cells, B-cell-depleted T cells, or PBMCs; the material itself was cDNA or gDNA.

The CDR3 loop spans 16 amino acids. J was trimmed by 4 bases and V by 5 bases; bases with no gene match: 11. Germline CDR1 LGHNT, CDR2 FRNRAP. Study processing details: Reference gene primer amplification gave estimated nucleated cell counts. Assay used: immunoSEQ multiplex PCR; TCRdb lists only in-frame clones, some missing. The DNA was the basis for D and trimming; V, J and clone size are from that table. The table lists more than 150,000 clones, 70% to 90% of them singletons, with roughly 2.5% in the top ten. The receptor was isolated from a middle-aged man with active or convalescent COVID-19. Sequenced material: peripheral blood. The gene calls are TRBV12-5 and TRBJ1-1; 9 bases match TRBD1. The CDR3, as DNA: TGTGCTAGTGGTCCTGACCCCCGGGACAGGGTCACTGAAGCTTTCTTT. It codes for CASGPDPRDRVTEAFF.